These 7 T cell receptor beta chains share one sample of origin, sequenced in a study of Graves' ophthalmopathy and Graves' hyperthyroidism. Amplified TCR beta CDR3 regions were obtained using RNA transcripts as template. RT-PCR was first run with HTBI primers, then multiplex PCR in a second round. From the multiplex PCR reads, TCRdb called clonotypes with MiXCR, one entry per CDR3 protein. The sample records around 520,000 distinct CDR3 sequences, about 40% being singletons. The sample was peripheral blood or thyroid tissue (not recorded which). Every receptor here comes from an adult man with Graves' hyperthyroidism.

This clonotype was seen repeatedly, ten times or more. CDR3 residues: CASSHFRTGGYEQYF. Written as DNA, the CDR3 is TGTGCCAGCAGCCACTTTCGGACAGGGGGGTACGAGCAGTACTTC. The chain combines TRBV2 with TRBJ2-7; 10 bases agree with TRBD1. CDR3 length: 15 residues. Germline assignment: CDR1 SNHLY and CDR2 FYNNEI. Germline trimming cut 6 bases from V and 4 bases from J; bases unmatched to any gene: 9.

This sequence joins TRBV15 and TRBJ2-3; 11 bases agree with TRBD2. The CDR3 totals 16 residues. Germline-derived CDR1 and CDR2 are LNHNV and YYDKDF (reference sequence). Trimming at V came to 4 bases and at J to 6 bases, leaving 9 bases not matched to a gene. CDR3 DNA sequence: TGTGCCACCAGCAAGATAATAGCGGGGGGGCCCGATACGCAGTATTTT. It encodes CATSKIIAGGPDTQYF.

The chain has TRBV29-1 and TRBJ2-5; D gene unclear. V dropped 8 bases and J dropped 5 bases, with 9 bases sitting between them. The CDR3 is 10 amino acids. From germline, CDR1 is SQVTM and CDR2 ANQGSEA. This chain's CDR3 is CSSLRETQYF. CDR3 in DNA: TGCAGCAGCCTCCGTGAGACCCAGTACTTC. The variable domain in full, with the rest retrieved from reference TRBV29-1 and TRBJ2-5, is SAVISQKPSRDICQRGTSLTIQCQVDSQVTMMFWYRQQPGQSLTLIATANQGSEATYESGFVIDKFPISRPNLTFSTLTVSNMSPEDSSIYLCSSLRETQYFGPGTRLLVL.

The genes are TRBV20-1 and TRBJ2-5; TRBD2 matches at 10 bases. Unmatched junction bases numbered 3, after V lost 3 bases and J lost 5 bases. Germline lookup yields CDR1 DFQATT and CDR2 SNEGSKA (reference sequence). CDR3 length equals 13 residues. This chain's CDR3 is CSASTSGMETQYF. As DNA, the CDR3 is TGCAGTGCTAGTACTAGCGGGATGGAGACCCAGTACTTC.

This clonotype was seen just once. As the CDR3 is not closed by the conserved phenylalanine or tryptophan, this likely results from a read error. J is TRBJ2-7 and V is TRBV9, with a weak D call TRBD2 (6 bases). The CDR3 is 14 residues long. Germline CDR1 is SGDLS and CDR2 is YYNGEE. CDR3 protein: CASSVGGESYEQYL. CDR3 DNA: TGCGCCAGCAGCGTAGGAGGGGAGTCCTACGAGCAGTACCTC.

In the case of this clonotype: Just one base apart from a much larger clone, this may be a read error. V is TRBV2 and J is TRBJ2-7, with D possibly being TRBD2 (6 bases). The CDR3 covers 13 residues. From germline, CDR1 is SNHLY and CDR2 FYNNEI. CDR3 sequence: CASSVAAGPERYF. The DNA for the CDR3 is TGTGCCAGCAGCGTAGCGGCGGGCCCCGAGCGGTACTTC.

This clonotype was picked up a small number of times. V usage is TRBV6-2 or TRBV6-3 and J usage is TRBJ2-7, with D tentatively TRBD2 (6 bases). This CDR3 has 17 amino acids. From germline, CDR1 is MNHEY and CDR2 SVGEGT. The V end was cut by 7 bases, the J end by 6 bases, with 28 bases between. CDR3 DNA sequence: TGTGCCAGCATGGGGATACGTACCGGGACTGTAACGTTCGAGCAGTACTTC. Amino acids: CASMGIRTGTVTFEQYF.